Shown below are 7 T cell receptor beta chains from a single sample sequenced in a study of cytomegalovirus exposure and HLA in healthy donors (dated by TCRdb to about 2017). The library was produced with the immunoSEQ multiplex PCR assay. A mixture of 60 forward primers for TCR Vbeta segments and 13 reverse primers for TCR Jbeta segments was used in the multiplex PCR. TCRdb mirrors the immuneACCESS table, restricted to in-frame sequences. Some clones are absent from its copies; in checked studies, under half trace to an unresolved V gene, and the reason for the others is unknown. In this sample the table shows 210,000 or so clones, 65% to 85% of which occur a single time. More than 0.6% of the sample is in the top ten clones. Sequenced: PBMCs. The receptors stem from a boy aged 2 to 9 in good health and CMV-seronegative.

Only one count was recorded for this clone. The V call is TRBV7-9, the J call TRBJ1-2, with TRBD1 matching 7 bases. J was trimmed by 6 bases and V by 4 bases; bases with no gene match: 11. Germline-derived CDR1 and CDR2 are SEHNR and FQNEAQ (reference sequence). This CDR3 is built from 15 residues. DNA of the CDR3: TGTGCCAGCAGCTCCCAAGGGGGCGCGGATAATGGCTACACCTTC. The encoded protein is CASSSQGGADNGYTF.

Written as DNA, the CDR3 is TGTGCCACCAGCAGAGATGACGGGACAGCCCACACGGACGGTACCTCAGATACGCAGTATTTT. Translated, it gives CATSRDDGTAHTDGTSDTQYF. The V gene is TRBV15, the J gene TRBJ2-3, with TRBD1 identical over 7 bases. V shed 0 bases, J shed 4 bases, and the junction held 22 bases outside the gene matches. Germline loops: CDR1 LNHNV, CDR2 YYDKDF (reference sequence). The CDR3 spans 21 residues.

This clone was seen more than once but under ten times. J is TRBJ1-5 and V is TRBV2; TRBD1 might be the D (6 bases). V lost 3 bases and J 3 bases, leaving 12 bases between the germline ends. Germline V gene lookup returns CDR1 SNHLY and CDR2 FYNNEI. The CDR3 runs 15 residues. The CDR3 reads CASSDEQGVNQPQHF. The CDR3 region has the DNA TGTGCCAGCAGTGATGAACAGGGAGTCAATCAGCCCCAGCATTTT.

A single count supports this clone. The chain couples TRBV6-5 to TRBJ1-1; no definite D call. V was clipped by 6 bases and J by 1 base, with 12 bases between them. The CDR3 runs 14 residues. Germline CDR1 MNHEY, CDR2 SVGAGI. In nucleotides, the CDR3 is TGTGCCAGCAGCTTCGGACTTACGAACACTGAAGCTTTCTTT. This gives the protein CASSFGLTNTEAFF.

This chain links TRBV6-1 with TRBJ2-5; D unresolved. Judging by the DNA end, TRBJ2-7 fits better; the J call may be wrong. The CDR3 covers 14 residues. The germline gives CDR1 MNHNS, CDR2 SASEGT. This CDR3 reads CASSEGSWAYEQYF. CDR3 nucleotide sequence: TGTGCCAGCAGTGAGGGTTCCTGGGCCTACGAGCAGTACTTC.

The rearrangement joins TRBV5-6 to TRBJ2-7; possibly TRBD1 for D (6 bases). Looked up from germline, CDR1 is SGHDT and CDR2 is YYEEEE. V lost 6 bases and J 0 bases, leaving 19 bases between the germline ends. CDR3 length: 16 residues. The CDR3 DNA reads TGTGCCAGCAATAGGGGGTTCGCAGATTCCTCCTACGAGCAGTACTTC. This translates into CASNRGFADSSYEQYF.

The chain has TRBV5-4 and TRBJ1-1; D ambiguous. The germline CDR1 and CDR2 sequences are SGHNT and YYREEE (reference sequence). V was cut by 0 bases and J by 1 base, with 22 bases left in between. The CDR3 loop spans 19 amino acids. The CDR3 here is CASSLEGVVRETSNTEAFF. The CDR3 DNA reads TGTGCCAGCAGCTTGGAGGGTGTAGTTCGGGAGACCTCGAACACTGAAGCTTTCTTT.